What follows are 16 T cell receptor beta chains derived from one specimen sequenced in a study of shared clonotypes between healthy human individuals. Libraries were prepared by immunoSEQ multiplex PCR; TCRdb keeps only in-frame clonotypes and omits some of them. The profile shows some 1,900,000 clones, roughly 94% of them singletons. Only CD45RO-negative cells positively selected for CCR7 counted as naive CD8 cells, so terminally differentiated effector memory CD45RA+ cells were excluded. The specimen was naive CD8+ T cells sorted from blood. Every receptor here comes from a young man in good health.

The chain couples TRBV2 to TRBJ2-7; D is perhaps TRBD2 (5 bases). Germline-derived CDR1 and CDR2 are SNHLY and FYNNEI. The CDR3 runs 16 residues. V was trimmed by 1 base and J by 7 bases, leaving 20 bases between them. CDR3 in amino acids: CASSEEGSAARGEQYF. DNA of the CDR3: TGTGCCAGCAGTGAAGAAGGTTCGGCGGCCCGAGGGGAGCAGTACTTC.

This chain uses TRBV6-5 with TRBJ1-1; 10 bases match TRBD1. V was pared by 7 bases and J by 7 bases, with 6 bases of the junction left unmatched. Germline lookup yields CDR1 MNHEY and CDR2 SVGAGI. This CDR3 is built from 13 residues. CDR3 amino acids: CASKGQGRYEAFF. The CDR3 bases are TGTGCCAGCAAGGGACAGGGGAGGTATGAAGCTTTCTTT.

V usage is TRBV29-1 and J usage is TRBJ2-2; 7 bases align to TRBD1. Germline assignment: CDR1 SQVTM and CDR2 ANQGSEA. CDR3 length: 13 residues. The junction had 6 bases not matched to a gene; V was cut back by 6 bases and J by 5 bases. The CDR3 bases are TGCAGCGTAGGGCAGGGGGAAACCGGGGAGCTGTTTTTT. It encodes CSVGQGETGELFF.

The chain couples TRBV7-9 to TRBJ2-3; 10 bases align to TRBD2. CDR1 and CDR2 from the germline V gene are SEHNR and FQNEAQ (reference sequence). With 2 bases clipped from V and 2 bases from J, the junction kept 4 bases outside the gene matches. The length of the CDR3 is 16 residues. CDR3 DNA sequence: TGTGCCAGCAGCTTATCCAGCGGGGGGGACACAGATACGCAGTATTTT. It yields the protein CASSLSSGGDTDTQYF.

V usage is TRBV9 and J usage is TRBJ2-7; 8 nucleotides agree with TRBD1. This CDR3 is built from 16 residues. The ends lost 3 bases at V and 4 bases at J; junction bases unmatched: 12. Per the germline V gene, CDR1 is SGDLS and CDR2 is YYNGEE. CDR3 residues: CASSAGWTGPGYEQYF. The CDR3 region has the DNA TGTGCCAGCAGCGCGGGATGGACAGGGCCTGGGTACGAGCAGTACTTC.

CDR3 in DNA: TGTGCCAGTAGTCCCCTAGCGGGAGCGGTCGGGGAGCTGTTTTTT. Encoded protein: CASSPLAGAVGELFF. The V call is TRBV19, the J call TRBJ2-2, with 10 positions matching TRBD2. V gave up 5 bases and J gave up 7 bases; unmatched junction bases: 7. The germline CDR1 and CDR2 sequences are LNHDA and SQIVND (reference sequence). The CDR3 runs to 15 residues.

The CDR3 nucleotides read TGTGCCACCAGCAGAGGGGGGGCTACTAATGAAAAACTGTTTTTT. This gives the protein CATSRGGATNEKLFF. J is TRBJ1-4 and V is TRBV15; D might be TRBD1 (6 bases). The CDR3 runs 15 residues. Trimming left V 1 base short and J 2 bases short, with 8 bases between. Germline CDR1 is LNHNV and CDR2 is YYDKDF (reference sequence).

The rearrangement joins TRBV7-9 to TRBJ2-7; D gene ambiguous. Between the trimmed V and J ends, which lost 4 bases and 3 bases, there was a span of 7 bases. CDR1 is SEHNR, CDR2 FQNEAQ, per germline (reference sequence). The CDR3 sequence is 12 residues long. This CDR3 reads CASSSRHYEQYF. As DNA, the CDR3 is TGTGCCAGCAGCTCACGGCACTACGAGCAGTACTTC.

The chain is built from TRBV5-6 and TRBJ1-1, with TRBD1 matching 7 bases. V trimming: 6 bases; J trimming: 6 bases; junction bases outside the gene matches: 8. The CDR3 consists of 13 residues. CDR1 and CDR2 (germline): SGHDT, YYEEEE. Here the CDR3 reads CASIGTEVPEAFF. The DNA for the CDR3 is TGTGCCAGCATCGGGACAGAGGTCCCTGAAGCTTTCTTT.

As for this clone: The identical CDR3 is also encoded by other nucleotide sequences in the sample. The gene calls are TRBV7-2 and TRBJ2-7, with D maybe TRBD2 (5 bases). CDR3 length: 13 residues. The germline V and J ends were trimmed by 2 bases and 4 bases, with 9 bases remaining between them. CDR1 and CDR2 from the germline V gene are SGHTA and FQGNSA. The CDR3 DNA reads TGTGCCAGCAGCTTAAGGACTTCGTACGAGCAGTACTTC. Translation: CASSLRTSYEQYF.

This chain links TRBV10-3 with TRBJ2-1; the D is unclear. CDR1 and CDR2 from the germline V gene are ENHRY and SYGVKD. This CDR3 region has 13 residues. V gave up 3 bases and J gave up 10 bases, with 13 bases separating them. CDR3 residues: CAISDTDLGEQFF. CDR3 DNA sequence: TGTGCCATCAGTGATACAGACCTTGGAGAGCAGTTCTTC.

The chain links TRBV15 to TRBJ2-7; the D call may be TRBD1 or TRBD2 (5 bases each). The CDR3 consists of 15 residues. V lost 0 bases to trimming and J lost 3 bases, with 12 bases between them. Looked up from germline, CDR1 is LNHNV and CDR2 is YYDKDF (reference sequence). The CDR3 region has the DNA TGTGCCACCAGCAGAGATCAGGGAGAGGACTACGAGCAGTACTTC. It is translated as CATSRDQGEDYEQYF. The full variable domain, in which reference TRBV15 and TRBJ2-7 provide the parts outside the CDR3, is DAMVIQNPRYQVTQFGKPVTLSCSQTLNHNVMYWYQQKSSQAPKLLFHYYDKDFNNEADTPDNFQSRRPNTSFCFLDIRSPGLGDTAMYLCATSRDQGEDYEQYFGPGTRLTVT.

The chain carries TRBV30 and TRBJ2-1; 8 positions match TRBD2. CDR3 length equals 16 residues. Germline CDR1 GTSNPN, CDR2 SVGIG (reference sequence). J gave up 7 bases and V 3 bases, and 14 bases lay outside the gene matches. CDR3 residues: CAWSLLGAGASNEQFF. CDR3 sequence (DNA): TGTGCCTGGAGCCTCCTGGGAGCGGGGGCCTCTAATGAGCAGTTCTTC.

CDR3 residues: CASSLRAPVPYEQYF. The CDR3 DNA is TGTGCCAGCAGTCTCCGAGCCCCGGTCCCCTACGAGCAGTACTTC. The rearrangement joins TRBV27 to TRBJ2-7; D gene unclear. CDR1 and CDR2 from the germline V gene are MNHEY and SMNVEV (reference sequence). V was shortened by 5 bases and J by 2 bases, with 16 bases between the two germline ends. The CDR3 runs to 15 residues.

As regards this clone: At one of its ends the junction is not consistent with the germline gene, which may arise from a read error. This chain links TRBV7-7 with TRBJ2-5, with D perhaps matching TRBD1 (5 bases). In germline, CDR1 is SSHAT, CDR2 FNYEAQ (reference sequence). CDR3 length equals 17 residues. The CDR3 loop reads CASSFSPSDKGKETQYF. The CDR3 DNA reads TGTGCTAGCAGCTTTAGTCCTTCCGACAAGGGGAAAGAGACCCAGTACTTC.

This clone was seen a single time. The chain carries TRBV14 and TRBJ2-1, with D unclear. V lost 0 bases, J lost 3 bases, and 9 bases lay in between. The CDR3 covers 15 residues. Germline loops: CDR1 SGHDN, CDR2 FVKESK. CDR3 sequence (DNA): TGTGCCAGCAGCCAAGACCCTCCTTTCTACAATGAGCAGTTCTTC. It translates to CASSQDPPFYNEQFF.